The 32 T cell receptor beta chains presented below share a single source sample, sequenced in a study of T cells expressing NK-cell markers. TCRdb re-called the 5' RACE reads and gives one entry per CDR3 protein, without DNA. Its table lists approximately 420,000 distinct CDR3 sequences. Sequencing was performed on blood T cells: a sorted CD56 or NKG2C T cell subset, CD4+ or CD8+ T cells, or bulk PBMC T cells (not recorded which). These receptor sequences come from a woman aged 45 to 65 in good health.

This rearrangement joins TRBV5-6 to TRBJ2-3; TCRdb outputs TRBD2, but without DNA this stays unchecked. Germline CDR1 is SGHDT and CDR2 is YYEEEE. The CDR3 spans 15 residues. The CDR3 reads CASSFRASGTDTQYF.

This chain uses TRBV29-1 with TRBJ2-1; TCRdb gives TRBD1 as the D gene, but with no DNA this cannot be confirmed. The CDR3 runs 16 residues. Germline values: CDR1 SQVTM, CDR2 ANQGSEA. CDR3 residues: CSVEGSRDRGYNEQFF.

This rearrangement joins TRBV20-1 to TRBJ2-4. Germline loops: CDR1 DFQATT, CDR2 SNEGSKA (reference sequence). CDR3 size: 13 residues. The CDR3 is CSARWRLGNIQYF.

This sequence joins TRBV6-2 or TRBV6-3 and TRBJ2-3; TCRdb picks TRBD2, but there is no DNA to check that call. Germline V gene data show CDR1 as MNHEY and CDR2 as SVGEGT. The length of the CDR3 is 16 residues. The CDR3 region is CASTTGLAGAVDTQYF.

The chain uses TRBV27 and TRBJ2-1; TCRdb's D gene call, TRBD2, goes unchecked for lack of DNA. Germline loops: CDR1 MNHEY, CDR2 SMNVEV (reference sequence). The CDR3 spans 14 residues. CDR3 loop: CATRTSGRLDEQFF.

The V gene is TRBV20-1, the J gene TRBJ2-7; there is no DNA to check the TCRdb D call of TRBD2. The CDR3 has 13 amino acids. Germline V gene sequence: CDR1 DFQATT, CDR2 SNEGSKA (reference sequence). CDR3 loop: CSASVAGGREQYF.

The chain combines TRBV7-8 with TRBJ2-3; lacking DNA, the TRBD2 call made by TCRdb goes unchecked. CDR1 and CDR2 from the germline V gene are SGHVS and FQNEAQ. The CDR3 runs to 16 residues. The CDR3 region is CASSTGLQPAGDTQYF.

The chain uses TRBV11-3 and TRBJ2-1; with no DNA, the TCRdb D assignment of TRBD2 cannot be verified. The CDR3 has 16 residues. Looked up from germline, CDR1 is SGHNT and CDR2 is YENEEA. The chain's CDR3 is CASSLGWEETYNEQFF. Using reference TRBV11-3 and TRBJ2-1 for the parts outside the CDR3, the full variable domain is EAGVVQSPRYKIIEKKQPVAFWCNPISGHNTLYWYLQNLGQGPELLIRYENEEAVDDSQLPKDRFSAERLKGVDSTLKIQPAELGDSAVYLCASSLGWEETYNEQFFGPGTRLTVL.

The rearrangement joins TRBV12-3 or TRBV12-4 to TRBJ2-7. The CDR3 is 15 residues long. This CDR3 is CASSLTAQGAYEQYF.

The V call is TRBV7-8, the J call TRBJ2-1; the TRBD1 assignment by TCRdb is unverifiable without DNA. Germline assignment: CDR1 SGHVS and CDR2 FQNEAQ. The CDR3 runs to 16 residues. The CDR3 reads CASSLGLQGSYNEQFF. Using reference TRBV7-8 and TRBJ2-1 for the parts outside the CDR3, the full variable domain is GAGVSQSPRYKVAKRGQDVALRCDPISGHVSLFWYQQALGQGPEFLTYFQNEAQLDKSGLPSDRFFAERPEGSVSTLKIQRTQQEDSAVYLCASSLGLQGSYNEQFFGPGTRLTVL.

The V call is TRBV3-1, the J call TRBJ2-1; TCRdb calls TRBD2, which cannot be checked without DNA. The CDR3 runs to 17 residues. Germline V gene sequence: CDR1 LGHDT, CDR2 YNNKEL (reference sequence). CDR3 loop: CASSHPSGTSSYNEQFF.

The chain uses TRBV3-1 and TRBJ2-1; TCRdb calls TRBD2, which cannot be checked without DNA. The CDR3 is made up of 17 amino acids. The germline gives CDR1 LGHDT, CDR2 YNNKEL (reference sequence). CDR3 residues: CASSQDWGTSGNNEQFF.

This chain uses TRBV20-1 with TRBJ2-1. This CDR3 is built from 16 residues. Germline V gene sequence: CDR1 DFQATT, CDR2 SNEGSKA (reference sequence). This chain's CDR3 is CSARDLQGGSYNEQFF.

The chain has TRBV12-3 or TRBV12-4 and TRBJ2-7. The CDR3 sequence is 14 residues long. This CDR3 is CASSRILRGSEQYF.

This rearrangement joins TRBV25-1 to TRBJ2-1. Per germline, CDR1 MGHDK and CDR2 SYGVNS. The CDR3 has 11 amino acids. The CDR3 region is CASSEWDEQFF.

CDR3 in amino acids: CASSLVGPGDILFF. J is TRBJ1-4 and V is TRBV12-3 or TRBV12-4; TCRdb calls TRBD1, which cannot be checked without DNA. The CDR3 extends over 14 amino acids.

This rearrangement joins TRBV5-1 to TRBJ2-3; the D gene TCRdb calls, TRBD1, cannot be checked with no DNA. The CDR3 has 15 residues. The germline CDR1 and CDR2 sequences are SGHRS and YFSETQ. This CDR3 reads CASSPRTASTDTQYF.

The CDR3 region is CASSITQGSIEKLFF. The J gene is TRBJ1-4, the V gene TRBV19; with no DNA, the TCRdb D assignment of TRBD1 cannot be verified. This CDR3 has 15 amino acids. Germline loops: CDR1 LNHDA, CDR2 SQIVND (reference sequence).

The CDR3 sequence: CASSLAQRGSEQYF. The V and J genes are TRBV12-3 or TRBV12-4 and TRBJ2-7. The CDR3 contains 14 residues.

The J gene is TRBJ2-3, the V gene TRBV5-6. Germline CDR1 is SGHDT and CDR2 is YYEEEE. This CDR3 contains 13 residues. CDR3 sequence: CASSLLSTDTQYF.

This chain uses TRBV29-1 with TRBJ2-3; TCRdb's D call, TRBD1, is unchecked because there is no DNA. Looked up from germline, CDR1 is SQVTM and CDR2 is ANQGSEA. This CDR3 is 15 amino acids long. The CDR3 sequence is CSVAQRAAATDTQYF.

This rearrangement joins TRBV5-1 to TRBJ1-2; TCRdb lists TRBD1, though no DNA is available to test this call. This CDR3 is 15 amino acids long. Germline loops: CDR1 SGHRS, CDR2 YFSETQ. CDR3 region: CASKELTGTVYGYTF.

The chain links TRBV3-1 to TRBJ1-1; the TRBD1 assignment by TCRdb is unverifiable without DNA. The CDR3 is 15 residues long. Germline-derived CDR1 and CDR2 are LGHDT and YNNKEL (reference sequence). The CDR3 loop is CASSQDPLGNTEAFF.

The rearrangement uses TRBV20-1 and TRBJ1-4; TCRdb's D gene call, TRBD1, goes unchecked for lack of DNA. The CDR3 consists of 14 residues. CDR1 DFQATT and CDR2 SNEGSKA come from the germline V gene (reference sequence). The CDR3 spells CSARPGQGAEKLFF.

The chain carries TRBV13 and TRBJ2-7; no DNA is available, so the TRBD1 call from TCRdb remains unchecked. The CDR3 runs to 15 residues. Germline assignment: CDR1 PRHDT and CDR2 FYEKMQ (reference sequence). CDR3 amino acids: CASSLRQLSSYEQYF.

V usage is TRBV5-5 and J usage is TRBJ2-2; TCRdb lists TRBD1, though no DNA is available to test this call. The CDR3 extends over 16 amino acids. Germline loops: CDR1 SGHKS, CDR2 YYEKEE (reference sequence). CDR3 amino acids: CASSPGTGGLTGELFF.

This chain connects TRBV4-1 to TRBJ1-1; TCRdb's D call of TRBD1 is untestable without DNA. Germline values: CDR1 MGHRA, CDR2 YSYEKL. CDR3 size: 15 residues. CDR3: CASRQRDSRGGEAFF.

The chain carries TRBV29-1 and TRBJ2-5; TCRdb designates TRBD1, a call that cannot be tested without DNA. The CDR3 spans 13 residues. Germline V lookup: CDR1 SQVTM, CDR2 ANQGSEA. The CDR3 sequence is CSVETGTLETQYF.

CDR3 residues: CATSRDRVNYGYTF. The gene calls are TRBV15 and TRBJ1-2. The CDR3 runs 14 residues. The germline V gene has CDR1 LNHNV and CDR2 YYDKDF (reference sequence).

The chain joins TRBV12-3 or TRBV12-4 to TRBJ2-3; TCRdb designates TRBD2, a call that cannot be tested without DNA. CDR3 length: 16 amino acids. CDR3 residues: CASSSVAGGGVGTQYF.

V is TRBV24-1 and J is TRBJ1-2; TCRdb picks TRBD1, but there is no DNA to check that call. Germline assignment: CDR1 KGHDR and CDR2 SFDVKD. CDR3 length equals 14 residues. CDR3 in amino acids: CATSGRSTGAGYTF.

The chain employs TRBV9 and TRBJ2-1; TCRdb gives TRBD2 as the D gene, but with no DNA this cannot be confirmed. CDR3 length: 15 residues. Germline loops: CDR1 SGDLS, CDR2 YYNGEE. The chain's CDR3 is CASSVVAGGRGEQFF.